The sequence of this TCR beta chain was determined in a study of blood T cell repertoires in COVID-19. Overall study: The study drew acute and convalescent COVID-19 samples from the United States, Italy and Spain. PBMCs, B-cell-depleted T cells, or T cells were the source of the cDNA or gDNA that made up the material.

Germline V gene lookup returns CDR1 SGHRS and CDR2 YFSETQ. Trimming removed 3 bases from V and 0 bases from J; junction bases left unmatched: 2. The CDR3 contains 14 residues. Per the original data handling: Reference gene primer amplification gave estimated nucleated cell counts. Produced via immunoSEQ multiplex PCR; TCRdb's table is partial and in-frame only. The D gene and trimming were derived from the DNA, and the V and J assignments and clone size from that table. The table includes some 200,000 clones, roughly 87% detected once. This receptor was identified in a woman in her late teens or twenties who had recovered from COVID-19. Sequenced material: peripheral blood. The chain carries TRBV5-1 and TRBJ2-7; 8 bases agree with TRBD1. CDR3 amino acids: CASSSGTGSYEQYF. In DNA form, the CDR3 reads TGCGCCAGCAGCTCCGGGACAGGCTCCTACGAGCAGTACTTC.